The clone carrying this TCR beta chain occurred a few times. The junction shows a germline mismatch at one end, possibly a read error. Clones were read by immunoSEQ multiplex PCR, and TCRdb kept only the in-frame ones, dropping some. The sample holds about 230,000 clones, roughly 80% seen once. The CDR3 length is 15 residues. CDR1 and CDR2 from the germline V gene are SNHLY and FYNNEI. These data originate in a study of blood T cell repertoires in COVID-19. Sample: peripheral blood. The receptor comes from a woman in her forties or fifties with acute or convalescent COVID-19. This sequence joins TRBV2 and TRBJ2-7; possibly TRBD1 for D (6 bases). The CDR3 protein is CASSEGTPRGYEQYF. Here the CDR3 DNA reads TGTGCCAGCAGCGAAGGGACGCCGAGGGGGTACGAGCAGTACTTC.